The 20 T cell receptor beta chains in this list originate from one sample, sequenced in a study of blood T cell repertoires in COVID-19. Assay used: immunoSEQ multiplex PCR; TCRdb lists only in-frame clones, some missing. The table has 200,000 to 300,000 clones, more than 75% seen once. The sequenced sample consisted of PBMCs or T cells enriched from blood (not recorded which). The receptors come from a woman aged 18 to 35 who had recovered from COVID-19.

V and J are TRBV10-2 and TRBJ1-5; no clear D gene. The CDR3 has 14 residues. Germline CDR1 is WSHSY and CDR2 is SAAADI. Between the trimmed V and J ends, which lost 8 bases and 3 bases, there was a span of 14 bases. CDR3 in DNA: TGCGCCAGCTCTGGTCAGTCGCTCAATCAGCCCCAGCATTTT. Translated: CASSGQSLNQPQHF.

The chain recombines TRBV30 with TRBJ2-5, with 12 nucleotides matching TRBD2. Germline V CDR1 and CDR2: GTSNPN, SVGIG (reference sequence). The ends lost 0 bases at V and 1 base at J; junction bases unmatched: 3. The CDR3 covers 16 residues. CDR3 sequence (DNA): TGTGCCTGGAGTGTAGGACTAGCGGGACCCCAAGAGACCCAGTACTTC. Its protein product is CAWSVGLAGPQETQYF.

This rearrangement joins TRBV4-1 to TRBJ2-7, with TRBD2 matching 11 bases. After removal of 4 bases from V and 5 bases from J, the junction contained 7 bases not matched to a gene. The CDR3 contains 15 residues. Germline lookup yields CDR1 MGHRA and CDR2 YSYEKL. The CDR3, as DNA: TGCGCCAGCAGCCGGCAGACTAGCGGGAATAACGAGCAGTACTTC. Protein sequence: CASSRQTSGNNEQYF.

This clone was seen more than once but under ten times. The CDR3 sequence: CASKRADTQYF. CDR3 coding DNA: TGTGCCAGCAAGCGCGCGGATACGCAGTATTTT. The chain recombines TRBV6-5 with TRBJ2-3, with unresolved D. Germline V gene data show CDR1 as MNHEY and CDR2 as SVGAGI. The CDR3 is 11 amino acids. The ends were cut back, 7 bases at V and 6 bases at J, with 8 bases in the middle.

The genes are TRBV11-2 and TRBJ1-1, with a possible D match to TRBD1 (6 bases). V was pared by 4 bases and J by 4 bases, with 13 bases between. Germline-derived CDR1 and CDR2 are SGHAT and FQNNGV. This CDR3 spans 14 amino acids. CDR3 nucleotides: TGTGCCAGCAGCTCCAACAGGGAGACCACTGAAGCTTTCTTT. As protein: CASSSNRETTEAFF.

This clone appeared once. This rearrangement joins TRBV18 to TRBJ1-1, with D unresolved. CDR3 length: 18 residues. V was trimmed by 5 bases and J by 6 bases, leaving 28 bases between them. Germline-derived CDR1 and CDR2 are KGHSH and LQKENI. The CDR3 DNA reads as TGTGCCAGCTCAATCTTACATAAAATGGGAGGCCCGGTTTCTGAAGCTTTCTTT. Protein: CASSILHKMGGPVSEAFF.

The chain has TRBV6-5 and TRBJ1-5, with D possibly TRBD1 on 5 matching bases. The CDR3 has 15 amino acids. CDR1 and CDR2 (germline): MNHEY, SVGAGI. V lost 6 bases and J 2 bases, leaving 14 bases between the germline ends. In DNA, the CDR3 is TGTGCCAGCAGACCGCAGGGCCGGGGCAATCAGCCCCAGCATTTT. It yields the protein CASRPQGRGNQPQHF.

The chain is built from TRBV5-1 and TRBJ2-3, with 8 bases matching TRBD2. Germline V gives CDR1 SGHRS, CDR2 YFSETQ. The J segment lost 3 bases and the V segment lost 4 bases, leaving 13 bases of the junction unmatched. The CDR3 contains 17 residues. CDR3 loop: CASSGGLGSGRTDTQYF. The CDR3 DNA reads TGCGCCAGCAGCGGGGGACTGGGAAGCGGGAGAACAGATACGCAGTATTTT.

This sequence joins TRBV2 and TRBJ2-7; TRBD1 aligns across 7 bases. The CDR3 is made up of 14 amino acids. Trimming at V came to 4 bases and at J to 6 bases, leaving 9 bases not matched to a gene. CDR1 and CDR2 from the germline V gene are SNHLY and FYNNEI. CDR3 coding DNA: TGTGCCAGCAGTGGCCGGGACAGATGGCGCGAGCAGTACTTC. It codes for CASSGRDRWREQYF.

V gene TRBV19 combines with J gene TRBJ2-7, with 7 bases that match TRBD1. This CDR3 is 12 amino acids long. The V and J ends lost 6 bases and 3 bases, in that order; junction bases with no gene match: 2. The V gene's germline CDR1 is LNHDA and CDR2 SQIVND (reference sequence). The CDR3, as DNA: TGTGCCAGTAGCTGGGACAGCTACGAGCAGTACTTC. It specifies CASSWDSYEQYF.

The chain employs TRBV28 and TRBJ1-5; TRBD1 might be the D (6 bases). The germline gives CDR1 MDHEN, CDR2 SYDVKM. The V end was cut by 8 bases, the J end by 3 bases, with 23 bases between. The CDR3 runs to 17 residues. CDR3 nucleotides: TGTGCCAGCGAAATTAATCGGGGGGCATCTTCCAATCAGCCCCAGCATTTT. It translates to CASEINRGASSNQPQHF.

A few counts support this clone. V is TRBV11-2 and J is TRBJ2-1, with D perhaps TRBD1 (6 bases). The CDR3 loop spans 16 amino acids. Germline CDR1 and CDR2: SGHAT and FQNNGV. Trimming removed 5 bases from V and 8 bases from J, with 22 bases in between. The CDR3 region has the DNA TGTGCCAGCAGCCATGGGCGGCAGGGGTACTTGGATGAGCAGTTCTTC. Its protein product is CASSHGRQGYLDEQFF.

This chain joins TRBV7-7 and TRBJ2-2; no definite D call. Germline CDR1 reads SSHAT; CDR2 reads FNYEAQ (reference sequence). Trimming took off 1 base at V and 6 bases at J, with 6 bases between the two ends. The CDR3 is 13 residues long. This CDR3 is CASSLDESGELFF. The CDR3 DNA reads TGTGCCAGCAGCTTAGATGAGTCCGGGGAGCTGTTTTTT.

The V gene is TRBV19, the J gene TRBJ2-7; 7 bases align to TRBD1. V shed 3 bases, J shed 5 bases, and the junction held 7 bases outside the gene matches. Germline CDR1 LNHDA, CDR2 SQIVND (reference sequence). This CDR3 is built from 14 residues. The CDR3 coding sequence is TGTGCCAGTAGTATCACAGGGGCGGTGGACGAGCAGTACTTC. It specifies CASSITGAVDEQYF. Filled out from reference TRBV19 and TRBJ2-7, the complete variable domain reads DGGITQSPKYLFRKEGQNVTLSCEQNLNHDAMYWYRQDPGQGLRLIYYSQIVNDFQKGDIAEGYSVSREKKESFPLTVTSAQKNPTAFYLCASSITGAVDEQYFGPGTRLTVT.

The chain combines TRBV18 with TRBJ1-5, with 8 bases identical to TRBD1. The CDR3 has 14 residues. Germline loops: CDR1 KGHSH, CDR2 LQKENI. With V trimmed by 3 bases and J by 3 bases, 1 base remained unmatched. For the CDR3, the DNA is TGTGCCAGCTCACCTCAGGGGGCCAATCAGCCCCAGCATTTT. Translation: CASSPQGANQPQHF. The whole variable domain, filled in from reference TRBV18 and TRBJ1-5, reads NAGVMQNPRHLVRRRGQEARLRCSPMKGHSHVYWYRQLPEEGLKFMVYLQKENIIDESGMPKERFSAEFPKEGPSILRIQQVVRGDSAAYFCASSPQGANQPQHFGDGTRLSIL.

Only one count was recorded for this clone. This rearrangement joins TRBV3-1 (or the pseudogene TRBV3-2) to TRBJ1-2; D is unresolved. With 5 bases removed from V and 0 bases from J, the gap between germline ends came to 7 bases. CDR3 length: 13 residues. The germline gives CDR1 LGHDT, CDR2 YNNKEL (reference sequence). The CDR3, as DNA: TGTGCCAGCAGCATTACAGCTAACTATGGCTACACCTTC. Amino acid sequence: CASSITANYGYTF.

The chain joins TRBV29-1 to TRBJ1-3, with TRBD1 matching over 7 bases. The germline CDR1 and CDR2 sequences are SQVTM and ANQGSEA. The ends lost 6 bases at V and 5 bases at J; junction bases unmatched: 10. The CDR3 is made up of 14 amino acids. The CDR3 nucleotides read TGCAGCGTAGTAGGGACAGTGGGGAGAAACACCATATATTTT. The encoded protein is CSVVGTVGRNTIYF.

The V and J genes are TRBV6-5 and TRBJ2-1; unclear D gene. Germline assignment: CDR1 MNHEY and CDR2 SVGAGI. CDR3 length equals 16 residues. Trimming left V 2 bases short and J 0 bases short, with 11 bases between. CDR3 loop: CASSYIPVSSYNEQFF. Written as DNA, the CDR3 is TGTGCCAGCAGTTACATCCCCGTCAGCTCCTACAATGAGCAGTTCTTC.

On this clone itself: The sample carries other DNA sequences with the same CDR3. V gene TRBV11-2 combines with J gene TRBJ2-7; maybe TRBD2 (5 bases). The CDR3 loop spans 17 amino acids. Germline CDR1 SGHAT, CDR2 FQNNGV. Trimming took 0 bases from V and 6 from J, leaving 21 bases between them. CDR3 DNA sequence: TGTGCCAGCAGCTTAGATCCGGGCGCAGGCCCTCGGGGCGAGCAGTACTTC. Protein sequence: CASSLDPGAGPRGEQYF. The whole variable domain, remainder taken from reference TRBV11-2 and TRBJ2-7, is EAGVAQSPRYKIIEKRQSVAFWCNPISGHATLYWYQQILGQGPKLLIQFQNNGVVDDSQLPKDRFSAERLKGVDSTLKIQPAKLEDSAVYLCASSLDPGAGPRGEQYFGPGTRLTVT.

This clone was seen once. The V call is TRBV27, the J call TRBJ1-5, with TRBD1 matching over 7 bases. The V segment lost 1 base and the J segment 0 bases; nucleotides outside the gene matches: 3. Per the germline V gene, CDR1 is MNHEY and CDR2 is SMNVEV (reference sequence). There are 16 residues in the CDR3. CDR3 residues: CASSLFGTDSNQPQHF. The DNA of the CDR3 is TGTGCCAGCAGTTTATTTGGGACAGATAGCAATCAGCCCCAGCATTTT.